This entry lists 20 T cell receptor beta chains sequenced from one sample in a study of CD8 T cells in ankylosing spondylitis. TCRdb processed the 5' RACE reads anew with MiXCR; each CDR3 protein has one entry. This sample has 300,000 to 350,000 distinct CDR3 sequences; 14% to 15% occur once, and the top ten carry about 1.1%. Sequencing input: blood, either unsorted or a sorted T cell fraction (not recorded which). These receptor sequences come from a male donor with ankylosing spondylitis or in good health (not recorded which).

The J gene is TRBJ2-7, the V gene TRBV11-2; D gene uncertain. CDR3 length equals 16 residues. V was trimmed by 0 bases and J by 7 bases, leaving 19 bases between them. Germline lookup yields CDR1 SGHAT and CDR2 FQNNGV. DNA of the CDR3: TGTGCCAGCAGCTTAGATCCAGGATCCCTCGCCGGGGAGCAGTACTTC. Encoded protein: CASSLDPGSLAGEQYF. Full variable domain (rest looked up from reference TRBV11-2 and TRBJ2-7): EAGVAQSPRYKIIEKRQSVAFWCNPISGHATLYWYQQILGQGPKLLIQFQNNGVVDDSQLPKDRFSAERLKGVDSTLKIQPAKLEDSAVYLCASSLDPGSLAGEQYFGPGTRLTVT.

This clonotype was observed a handful of times. The CDR3 reads CASSQDLRGMRDTQYF. In nucleotides, the CDR3 is TGCGCCAGCAGCCAAGATCTCCGAGGGATGAGAGATACGCAGTATTTT. The genes are TRBV4-1 and TRBJ2-3; perhaps TRBD2 as D (5 bases). The ends were cut back, 0 bases at V and 5 bases at J, with 15 bases in the middle. Germline assignment: CDR1 MGHRA and CDR2 YSYEKL. This CDR3 has 16 amino acids.

This clonotype turned up a few times. The chain employs TRBV10-2 and TRBJ2-3, with unresolved D. V shed 4 bases and J shed 5 bases, with 7 bases lying between them. Germline CDR1 WSHSY, CDR2 SAAADI. CDR3 length: 12 amino acids. Written as DNA, the CDR3 is TGCGCCAGCAGTGTACGAGAAGATACGCAGTATTTT. It specifies CASSVREDTQYF.

There are a few counts of this clonotype. The chain uses TRBV24-1 and TRBJ2-1; D unresolved. Germline V lookup: CDR1 KGHDR, CDR2 SFDVKD. This CDR3 contains 13 residues. Trimming took off 3 bases at V and 5 bases at J, with 7 bases between the two ends. Here the CDR3 reads CATSDPLDNEQFF. CDR3 nucleotides: TGTGCCACCAGTGATCCCCTAGACAATGAGCAGTTCTTC.

The chain couples TRBV20-1 to TRBJ2-7; D not certain. CDR1 and CDR2 from the germline V gene are DFQATT and SNEGSKA (reference sequence). This CDR3 is 13 amino acids long. The V end was cut by 3 bases, the J end by 1 base, with 10 bases between. The CDR3 DNA is TGCAGTGCTAGGGCCCCGGCTTCCTACGAGCAGTACTTC. Protein sequence: CSARAPASYEQYF.

In this sample, this clonotype turned up many times. V gene TRBV10-3 combines with J gene TRBJ2-5, with D possibly TRBD2 on 6 matching bases. This CDR3 comprises 17 residues. Germline V gene sequence: CDR1 ENHRY, CDR2 SYGVKD. Trimming shortened V by 5 bases and J by 2 bases, and 21 bases separated the two germline ends. CDR3: CAISNTKIGTSQETQYF. The CDR3 DNA follows: TGTGCCATCAGTAATACCAAAATAGGGACTTCACAAGAGACCCAGTACTTC.

The V and J genes are TRBV6-2 or TRBV6-3 and TRBJ2-7; unclear D gene. With 3 bases removed from V and 0 bases from J, the gap between germline ends came to 18 bases. This CDR3 has 17 amino acids. Germline V CDR1 and CDR2: MNHEY, SVGEGT. The CDR3 here is CASSYWPGSAGSYEQYF. DNA for the CDR3: TGTGCCAGCAGTTATTGGCCCGGGTCGGCCGGCTCCTACGAGCAGTACTTC.

This sequence joins TRBV2 and TRBJ2-1; 7 nucleotides align to TRBD2. Germline V gene sequence: CDR1 SNHLY, CDR2 FYNNEI. The ends lost 4 bases at V and 0 bases at J; junction bases unmatched: 6. The CDR3 runs to 16 residues. The CDR3 region is CASSASGTNSYNEQFF. CDR3 nucleotide sequence: TGTGCCAGCAGTGCCTCCGGGACTAACTCCTACAATGAGCAGTTCTTC.

This clonotype was detected only a few times. V and J are TRBV6-5 and TRBJ1-2; perhaps TRBD1 as D (6 bases). CDR1 is MNHEY, CDR2 SVGAGI, per germline. This CDR3 is built from 16 residues. V lost 2 bases to trimming and J lost 8 bases, with 21 bases between them. CDR3 residues: CASSYAGGTEGQGYTF. In DNA form, the CDR3 reads TGTGCCAGCAGTTACGCGGGGGGGACCGAGGGACAAGGCTACACCTTC.

This chain uses TRBV28 with TRBJ2-5; 9 nucleotides line up with TRBD1. V gave up 6 bases and J gave up 4 bases; unmatched junction bases: 9. Germline assignment: CDR1 MDHEN and CDR2 SYDVKM. CDR3 size: 15 residues. The CDR3 here is CASRAWTGEAETQYF. In DNA form, the CDR3 reads TGTGCCAGCAGAGCCTGGACAGGGGAGGCAGAGACCCAGTACTTC.

This clonotype was seen only a few times. This chain connects TRBV29-1 to TRBJ1-4, with 7 positions matching TRBD1. Trimming at V came to 6 bases and at J to 4 bases, leaving 2 bases not matched to a gene. The CDR3 consists of 12 residues. Germline CDR1 and CDR2: SQVTM and ANQGSEA. The CDR3 DNA is TGCAGCGTGACAGGGTTTAATGAAAAACTGTTTTTT. Its translation: CSVTGFNEKLFF.

This clonotype was seen many times. The rearrangement links TRBV5-1 to TRBJ2-7, with TRBD2 matching over 12 bases. The CDR3 has 15 residues. CDR1 and CDR2 from the germline V gene are SGHRS and YFSETQ. Unmatched junction bases numbered 6, after V lost 5 bases and J lost 3 bases. Here the CDR3 reads CASRPTSGSLYEQYF. CDR3 nucleotides: TGCGCCAGCAGACCGACTAGCGGGAGCCTCTACGAGCAGTACTTC.

In this sample, this clonotype turned up many times. The chain is built from TRBV12-3 or TRBV12-4 and TRBJ2-3; 11 bases align to TRBD2. This CDR3 region has 15 residues. V shed 8 bases and J 2 bases; nucleotides not matched to a gene: 6. CDR3 nucleotides: TGTGCCAGCGAAATGACTAGCGGGGACACAGATACGCAGTATTTT. Protein: CASEMTSGDTDTQYF.

The chain combines TRBV14 with TRBJ2-5, with 8 bases matching TRBD1. V lost 0 bases and J lost 4; bases outside the gene matches: 4. CDR1 is SGHDN, CDR2 FVKESK, per germline. The CDR3 totals 15 residues. The CDR3, as DNA: TGTGCCAGCAGCCAAGACCCAGGGGGCCGAGAGACCCAGTACTTC. It encodes CASSQDPGGRETQYF.

This clonotype appeared a few times. The chain couples TRBV12-3 or TRBV12-4 to TRBJ2-4; D is unresolved. This CDR3 has 13 amino acids. V dropped 6 bases and J dropped 2 bases, with 8 bases sitting between them. The CDR3 coding sequence is TGTGCCAGCAGCCCCCTTACCAAAAACATTCAGTACTTC. It translates to CASSPLTKNIQYF.

This clonotype was observed a handful of times. The chain is built from TRBV5-1 and TRBJ1-1; D is possibly TRBD1 (6 bases). V lost 4 bases, J lost 6 bases, and 13 bases lay in between. The germline V gene has CDR1 SGHRS and CDR2 YFSETQ. The length of the CDR3 is 13 residues. The CDR3 DNA reads TGCGCCAGCAGCCCCCGGAGGGGGGCTGAAGCTTTCTTT. This encodes CASSPRRGAEAFF.

This clonotype was detected only a few times. This chain joins TRBV12-3 or TRBV12-4 and TRBJ2-5; 8 bases match TRBD1. The CDR3 totals 15 residues. Trimming at V came to 5 bases and at J to 6 bases, leaving 11 bases not matched to a gene. The CDR3 region has the DNA TGTGCCAGCAGTCACCGACAGGGGAAGGTCAAGACCCAGTACTTC. Protein product: CASSHRQGKVKTQYF.

The chain couples TRBV6-1 to TRBJ2-1, with 9 bases lining up with TRBD1. The V and J ends lost 6 bases and 8 bases, in that order; junction bases with no gene match: 11. This CDR3 is built from 15 residues. Germline CDR1 is MNHNS and CDR2 is SASEGT. The CDR3 region has the DNA TGTGCCAGCAGAGCCGGGACAGGGTACCGATATGAGCAGTTCTTC. Its protein product is CASRAGTGYRYEQFF.

A few counts support this clonotype. V usage is TRBV30 and J usage is TRBJ1-1; D gene unclear. The ends were cut back, 2 bases at V and 6 bases at J, with 13 bases in the middle. The CDR3 consists of 13 residues. Looked up from germline, CDR1 is GTSNPN and CDR2 is SVGIG (reference sequence). The DNA for the CDR3 is TGTGCCTGGAGTAGGCGCGTGGGAGCTGAAGCTTTCTTT. Its translation: CAWSRRVGAEAFF.

The chain has TRBV20-1 and TRBJ1-5, with no clear D. The V gene's germline CDR1 is DFQATT and CDR2 SNEGSKA (reference sequence). V lost 0 bases, J lost 7 bases, and 10 bases lay in between. The CDR3 runs 13 residues. The CDR3: CSARDFRAQPQHF. The CDR3 nucleotides are TGCAGTGCTAGAGATTTTAGGGCCCAGCCCCAGCATTTT.